This TCR beta chain comes out of a study of blood T cell repertoires in COVID-19. On the study more broadly: The United States, Italy and Spain provided the acute and convalescent COVID-19 samples.

Authors' analysis steps: Counts of nucleated cells, estimated from reference gene primer amplification, were obtained. Only in-frame clones appear in the TCRdb table, and some are missing; sequencing was by immunoSEQ multiplex PCR. V, J and clone size are taken as reported in that table, and D and trimming were inferred from the DNA itself. The repertoire has some 330,000 clones, over 85% of them found once; the top ten carry approximately 1.8%. The germline V gene has CDR1 SGDLS and CDR2 YYNGEE. V lost 3 bases and J 4 bases, leaving 15 bases between the germline ends. This CDR3 contains 15 residues. Seattle researchers signed up patients amid active infection and tracked them longitudinally.

Source material: peripheral blood. The clonotype comes from a woman aged 25 to 45 with COVID-19, enrolled during active disease. The chain combines TRBV9 with TRBJ2-3, with D possibly being TRBD1 (5 bases). CDR3 sequence (DNA): TGTGCCAGCAGCGGACCCAGGGCTGGCTCAGATACGCAGTATTTT. As protein: CASSGPRAGSDTQYF.